Following are 12 T cell receptor beta chains from one sample sequenced in a study of long-term antiretroviral therapy in people with HIV (dated by TCRdb to between 2021 and 2024). The immunoSEQ hsTCRB v3.0 assay was used at survey level resolution for TRB variable region sequencing. The source is immuneACCESS, and TCRdb retained only in-frame sequences with V and J called. Part of the clones is not carried over; for the studies checked, unresolved V genes explain less than half of this, and the remainder is unexplained. The sample contains about 6,600 clones, about 76% of them found a single time. The ten most abundant clones make up less than 8% of the sample. Material: unsorted PBMCs, obtained 0.1 years before starting antiretroviral therapy. These receptors all come from a young man with HIV.

This chain connects TRBV5-6 to TRBJ1-4; weak D call: TRBD1 (6 bases). The CDR3 runs to 15 residues. CDR1 SGHDT and CDR2 YYEEEE come from the germline V gene. The V end lost 3 bases, the J end lost 8 bases, and 17 bases lay between the germline ends. CDR3: CASSWGAGGAEKLFF. CDR3 in DNA: TGTGCCAGCAGCTGGGGGGCCGGGGGGGCGGAAAAACTGTTTTTT.

The chain combines TRBV11-2 with TRBJ1-2; weak D call: TRBD1 (6 bases). Germline CDR1 is SGHAT and CDR2 is FQNNGV. The CDR3 covers 14 residues. V was shortened by 5 bases and J by 4 bases, with 14 bases between the two germline ends. The DNA for the CDR3 is TGTGCCAGCAGCCCCCTGGACAGAGCCTATGGCTACACCTTC. This sequence encodes CASSPLDRAYGYTF. The full variable domain, in which reference TRBV11-2 and TRBJ1-2 provide the parts outside the CDR3, is EAGVAQSPRYKIIEKRQSVAFWCNPISGHATLYWYQQILGQGPKLLIQFQNNGVVDDSQLPKDRFSAERLKGVDSTLKIQPAKLEDSAVYLCASSPLDRAYGYTFGSGTRLTVV.

The chain uses TRBV2 and TRBJ1-4, with D possibly TRBD1 on 5 matching bases. Germline-derived CDR1 and CDR2 are SNHLY and FYNNEI. V gave up 1 base and J gave up 8 bases, with 8 bases separating them. This CDR3 has 13 residues. For the CDR3, the DNA is TGTGCCAGCAGTGAAGACAGGACGGAAAAACTGTTTTTT. Amino acid sequence: CASSEDRTEKLFF. Supplemented by reference TRBV2 and TRBJ1-4, the full variable domain reads EPEVTQTPSHQVTQMGQEVILRCVPISNHLYFYWYRQILGQKVEFLVSFYNNEISEKSEIFDDQFSVERPDGSNFTLKIRSTKLEDSAMYFCASSEDRTEKLFFGSGTQLSVL.

This chain connects TRBV6-1 to TRBJ2-5, with 9 bases lining up with TRBD1. The J call may be wrong; the DNA end is better matched by TRBJ2-7. The CDR3 extends over 14 amino acids. CDR1 and CDR2 from the germline V gene are MNHNS and SASEGT. The CDR3 nucleotides read TGTGCCAGCAATCTTGGGGACAGGGCGTACGAGCAGTACTTC. As protein: CASNLGDRAYEQYF.

V and J are TRBV7-9 and TRBJ2-7, with 7 positions matching TRBD2. Germline CDR1 and CDR2: SEHNR and FQNEAQ (reference sequence). The CDR3 extends over 15 amino acids. J gave up 5 bases and V 5 bases, and 12 bases lay outside the gene matches. In nucleotides, the CDR3 is TGTGCCAGCAGCCCCCACGCGGGGAGGGTTAACGAGCAGTACTTC. Protein product: CASSPHAGRVNEQYF.

The J gene is TRBJ2-1, the V gene TRBV15; the D is unclear. V was shortened by 1 base and J by 3 bases, with 7 bases between the two germline ends. The CDR3 covers 14 residues. From germline, CDR1 is LNHNV and CDR2 YYDKDF (reference sequence). The CDR3 bases are TGTGCCACCAGCAGAGTTTCAGACTACAATGAGCAGTTCTTC. Translation: CATSRVSDYNEQFF.

This clone was counted a few times. The chain has TRBV27 and TRBJ2-5; 13 bases match TRBD2. Germline trimming cut 5 bases from V and 5 bases from J; bases unmatched to any gene: 5. CDR1 MNHEY and CDR2 SMNVEV come from the germline V gene (reference sequence). This CDR3 region has 15 residues. In nucleotides, the CDR3 is TGTGCCAGCAGTCCGACGGGACTAGCGGGGGAGACCCAGTACTTC. Amino acids: CASSPTGLAGETQYF.

The chain couples TRBV5-6 to TRBJ1-3, with D hard to call. The V and J ends lost 0 bases and 1 base respectively, with 17 bases between them. This CDR3 spans 18 amino acids. Germline V CDR1 and CDR2: SGHDT, YYEEEE. This CDR3 is CASSLGARSRLSGNTIYF. CDR3 coding DNA: TGTGCCAGCAGCTTGGGAGCCAGGAGCAGATTGTCTGGAAACACCATATATTTT.

This clone turned up a few times. The rearrangement links TRBV6-5 to TRBJ1-1, with D possibly TRBD1 on 5 matching bases. CDR3 size: 15 residues. Trimming took 0 bases from V and 3 from J, leaving 11 bases between them. The V gene's germline CDR1 is MNHEY and CDR2 SVGAGI. This CDR3 reads CASSYSFRGYTEAFF. The CDR3 DNA sequence: TGTGCCAGCAGTTACTCTTTTAGGGGTTACACTGAAGCTTTCTTT.

This clone was seen more than once but under ten times. This chain joins TRBV7-9 and TRBJ2-3; D possibly corresponds to TRBD2 (5 bases). The germline CDR1 and CDR2 sequences are SEHNR and FQNEAQ (reference sequence). CDR3 size: 13 residues. The CDR3 DNA reads as TGTGTCCAGGCGCCCGGGGAAGGAGATACGCAGTATTTT. Translation gives CVQAPGEGDTQYF. The complete variable domain, with remaining parts taken from reference TRBV7-9 and TRBJ2-3, reads DTGVSQNPRHKITKRGQNVTFRCDPISEHNRLYWYRQTLGQGPEFLTYFQNEAQLEKSRLLSDRFSAERPKGSFSTLEIQRTEQGDSAMYLCVQAPGEGDTQYFGPGTRLTVL.

The J gene is TRBJ2-3, the V gene TRBV11-2; D is uncertain. The CDR3 is 14 amino acids. Germline CDR1 reads SGHAT; CDR2 reads FQNNGV. Trimming pared 5 bases from V and 2 bases from J, leaving 11 bases between. The CDR3 region has the DNA TGTGCCAGCAGCCCCCAGATTTCCACAGATACGCAGTATTTT. Translating it yields CASSPQISTDTQYF. The entire variable domain, with the rest obtained from reference TRBV11-2 and TRBJ2-3, is as follows: EAGVAQSPRYKIIEKRQSVAFWCNPISGHATLYWYQQILGQGPKLLIQFQNNGVVDDSQLPKDRFSAERLKGVDSTLKIQPAKLEDSAVYLCASSPQISTDTQYFGPGTRLTVL.

J is TRBJ2-1 and V is TRBV2, with D perhaps matching TRBD1 or TRBD2 (5 bases each). The V end was cut by 3 bases, the J end by 5 bases, with 14 bases between. This CDR3 contains 15 residues. The germline CDR1 and CDR2 sequences are SNHLY and FYNNEI. CDR3 in amino acids: CASSDFGLGDNEQFF. The CDR3 DNA reads TGTGCCAGCAGTGATTTTGGACTGGGGGACAATGAGCAGTTCTTC.